The clone carrying this TCR beta chain was detected only a few times. This CDR3 is 14 amino acids long. V was trimmed by 0 bases and J by 2 bases, leaving 8 bases between them. This sample stems from a study of blood T cells in healthy people across ages. Then a second PCR, running roughly 7 to 11 cycles, was carried out with a sample-barcoded 5' primer and a J-beta primer mix. TCRdb reprocessed the 5' RACE reads via MiXCR and lists one record per CDR3 protein. The data hold 800,000 to 1,300,000 distinct CDR3 sequences, with 25% observed a single time. These data were likewise used in another study, on T cells of mothers and their children. That study adds: A second PCR was performed with the M1S primer. This primer added sample barcodes and 2-4 random nucleotides. Reads recorded for TCR beta CDR3 numbered over 9 million per mother and around 2.8 million per child.

Sequences were obtained from blood. This TCR derives from a girl aged 2-9 years in good health. The chain is built from TRBV12-3 or TRBV12-4 and TRBJ2-7, with D possibly being TRBD1 (6 bases). CDR3 region: CASSLAYRAYEQYF. In nucleotides, the CDR3 is TGTGCCAGCAGTTTAGCATACAGGGCCTACGAGCAGTACTTC.